Below are 22 T cell receptor beta chains sequenced from a single sample in a study of naive and memory T cell subsets. Two oligonucleotides, mixed equimolar, formed the beta constant-region primer covering TRBC1 and TRBC2. Each CDR3 protein is one row after TCRdb ran MiXCR on the UMI-ligation and nested PCR reads. The table includes under 100,000 distinct CDR3 sequences, 7% to 7.5% detected once. The sequencing input was central memory CD4+ T cells from blood. These receptors were obtained from a human donor in good health.

This clonotype has just a few counts. The chain uses TRBV5-5 and TRBJ1-5; TRBD1 is a possible D gene (5 bases). Per the germline V gene, CDR1 is SGHKS and CDR2 is YYEKEE (reference sequence). This CDR3 has 16 amino acids. The V and J ends lost 5 bases and 5 bases respectively, with 20 bases between them. The CDR3 reads CASSQGGGWDDQPQHF. The CDR3 DNA sequence: TGTGCCAGCAGTCAAGGCGGGGGTTGGGATGATCAGCCCCAGCATTTT.

This clonotype occurred many times. The J gene is TRBJ2-7, the V gene TRBV7-9, with a weak D call TRBD2 (6 bases). This CDR3 has 14 residues. Germline CDR1 reads SEHNR; CDR2 reads FQNEAQ (reference sequence). V gave up 2 bases and J gave up 0 bases, with 8 bases separating them. The CDR3 sequence is CASSLRGNSYEQYF. CDR3 nucleotide sequence: TGTGCCAGCAGCTTACGGGGGAACTCCTACGAGCAGTACTTC.

This clonotype was seen many times. This chain links TRBV7-2 with TRBJ1-2, with D possibly TRBD1 on 5 matching bases. Germline values: CDR1 SGHTA, CDR2 FQGNSA. The CDR3 covers 16 residues. V shed 5 bases and J shed 8 bases, with 24 bases lying between them. The CDR3 nucleotides read TGTGCCAGCAGCGGGGTGGGGGTGCGGGTACTCGGCGGCTACACCTTC. It yields the protein CASSGVGVRVLGGYTF.

This clonotype was seen more than once but under ten times. The gene calls are TRBV28 and TRBJ1-2, with D possibly matching TRBD1 (5 bases). CDR3 length equals 13 residues. V lost 3 bases, J lost 4 bases, and 9 bases lay in between. Germline loops: CDR1 MDHEN, CDR2 SYDVKM. Here the CDR3 DNA reads TGTGCCAGCAGTTTTAATAGGGGCTATGGCTACACCTTC. Translation: CASSFNRGYGYTF.

This clonotype was counted many times. The V call is TRBV5-6, the J call TRBJ1-1; D gene ambiguous. The CDR3 runs 11 residues. V shed 0 bases and J shed 8 bases, with 5 bases lying between them. Germline CDR1 and CDR2: SGHDT and YYEEEE. DNA for the CDR3: TGTGCCAGCAGCTTGGGGCCCGAAGCTTTCTTT. Residues: CASSLGPEAFF.

V is TRBV9 and J is TRBJ2-1, with D perhaps matching TRBD2 (6 bases). The CDR3 is made up of 16 amino acids. Trimming shortened V by 0 bases and J by 12 bases, and 22 bases separated the two germline ends. The germline gives CDR1 SGDLS, CDR2 YYNGEE. The CDR3: CASSVDATSGTQGQFF. CDR3 coding DNA: TGTGCCAGCAGCGTAGACGCCACTTCGGGGACTCAGGGGCAGTTCTTC.

This clonotype was counted ten times or more. The CDR3 bases are TGTGCCACCAGTGATAACAGGCGACTTAATCAGCCCCAGCATTTT. Amino acid sequence: CATSDNRRLNQPQHF. The chain uses TRBV24-1 and TRBJ1-5; D might be TRBD1 (5 bases). V lost 3 bases and J lost 4, with 12 bases in between. The CDR3 covers 15 residues. Germline V gene data show CDR1 as KGHDR and CDR2 as SFDVKD.

The V and J genes are TRBV14 and TRBJ2-1; 16 bases are a match to TRBD2. The CDR3 length is 19 residues. Trimming took 4 bases from V and 2 from J; bases not matched to a gene: 8. The germline V gene has CDR1 SGHDN and CDR2 FVKESK. As DNA, the CDR3 is TGTGCCAGCAGCCGAGGAACCGGGACTAGCGGGAGGGCCTACAATGAGCAGTTCTTC. Translating it yields CASSRGTGTSGRAYNEQFF. The complete variable domain, with remaining parts taken from reference TRBV14 and TRBJ2-1, reads EAGVTQFPSHSVIEKGQTVTLRCDPISGHDNLYWYRRVMGKEIKFLLHFVKESKQDESGMPNNRFLAERTGGTYSTLKVQPAELEDSGVYFCASSRGTGTSGRAYNEQFFGPGTRLTVL.

The chain is built from TRBV14 and TRBJ2-5, with D possibly matching TRBD2 (5 bases). Germline V gene lookup returns CDR1 SGHDN and CDR2 FVKESK. Trimming removed 0 bases from V and 4 bases from J, with 21 bases in between. This CDR3 comprises 18 residues. DNA for the CDR3: TGTGCCAGCAGCCAAGATCGGTGGAGCGGAGACGGATCAGAGACCCAGTACTTC. This encodes CASSQDRWSGDGSETQYF.

This clonotype was seen many times. The V gene is TRBV20-1, the J gene TRBJ1-1; D gene ambiguous. Germline values: CDR1 DFQATT, CDR2 SNEGSKA (reference sequence). The germline V and J ends were trimmed by 2 bases and 1 base, with 8 bases remaining between them. The CDR3 sequence is 13 residues long. The CDR3 DNA sequence: TGCAGTGCTAGACGTCCGGGGAACACTGAAGCTTTCTTT. This translates into CSARRPGNTEAFF.

This clonotype was observed many times. The rearrangement uses TRBV7-2 and TRBJ2-1; D call uncertain. Trimming took 1 base from V and 1 from J, leaving 8 bases between them. Germline V gives CDR1 SGHTA, CDR2 FQGNSA. CDR3 size: 15 residues. CDR3 nucleotide sequence: TGTGCCAGCAGCTTAGTTGCTGGGTCCTACAATGAGCAGTTCTTC. Protein product: CASSLVAGSYNEQFF.

This clonotype was observed a few times. This chain joins TRBV27 and TRBJ2-3; 7 bases align to TRBD2. The CDR3 loop spans 14 amino acids. V was pared by 6 bases and J by 3 bases, with 6 bases of the junction left unmatched. In germline, CDR1 is MNHEY, CDR2 SMNVEV (reference sequence). In nucleotides, the CDR3 is TGTGCCAGCAGGCGGGAGAGGTGGACAGATACGCAGTATTTT. It encodes CASRRERWTDTQYF.

The genes are TRBV30 and TRBJ1-5; weak D call: TRBD1 (5 bases). There are 15 residues in the CDR3. CDR1 and CDR2 from the germline V gene are GTSNPN and SVGIG (reference sequence). V lost 2 bases and J lost 2, with 13 bases in between. The CDR3 is CAWSTGRQRNQPQHF. The DNA of the CDR3 is TGTGCCTGGAGTACGGGTCGACAGCGCAATCAGCCCCAGCATTTT.

This clonotype was counted ten times or more. J is TRBJ1-1 and V is TRBV7-2; TRBD1 aligns across 9 bases. The CDR3 extends over 15 amino acids. CDR1 SGHTA and CDR2 FQGNSA come from the germline V gene. Trimming at V came to 3 bases and at J to 6 bases, leaving 8 bases not matched to a gene. The CDR3 DNA reads as TGTGCCAGCAGCTTCGACGACAGGGGGGGCGCTGAAGCTTTCTTT. Protein product: CASSFDDRGGAEAFF.

This clonotype was picked up many times. The CDR3 loop reads CASRGRQHTDTQYF. CDR3 DNA: TGTGCCAGCAGAGGAAGACAGCACACAGATACGCAGTATTTT. The chain combines TRBV2 with TRBJ2-3; possibly TRBD1 for D (5 bases). Germline CDR1 reads SNHLY; CDR2 reads FYNNEI. V was cut by 6 bases and J by 2 bases, with 12 bases left in between. The length of the CDR3 is 14 residues.

J is TRBJ2-5 and V is TRBV18; no firm D call. Germline CDR1 reads KGHSH; CDR2 reads LQKENI. V lost 4 bases and J 4 bases, leaving 13 bases between the germline ends. The CDR3 consists of 14 residues. CDR3: CASSQRRDAETQYF. The CDR3 DNA is TGTGCCAGCTCACAGCGACGTGACGCAGAGACCCAGTACTTC.

This clonotype was recorded many times. The chain is built from TRBV5-1 and TRBJ2-7; 10 bases map to TRBD2. Germline lookup yields CDR1 SGHRS and CDR2 YFSETQ. The CDR3 runs to 16 residues. The V and J ends lost 4 bases and 3 bases, in that order; junction bases with no gene match: 10. CDR3 sequence reads: CASSATTSGVFYEQYF. In DNA form, the CDR3 reads TGCGCCAGCAGCGCCACTACTAGCGGGGTTTTCTACGAGCAGTACTTC.

This clonotype was counted at least ten times. The gene calls are TRBV11-2 and TRBJ1-1, with no clear D. V was pared by 7 bases and J by 6 bases, with 12 bases between. Germline values: CDR1 SGHAT, CDR2 FQNNGV. CDR3 length equals 12 residues. CDR3 residues: CASTDLGSEAFF. CDR3 bases: TGTGCCAGCACCGACCTTGGATCTGAAGCTTTCTTT.

V and J are TRBV18 and TRBJ2-3; D perhaps matches TRBD1 (5 bases). Trimming left V 0 bases short and J 1 base short, with 11 bases between. The CDR3 totals 16 residues. Per germline, CDR1 KGHSH and CDR2 LQKENI. CDR3: CASSPPGRAGTDTQYF. The CDR3 DNA follows: TGTGCCAGCTCACCACCGGGCAGGGCGGGCACAGATACGCAGTATTTT.

This clonotype has only a few counts. This rearrangement joins TRBV5-5 to TRBJ2-2; 9 nucleotides line up with TRBD2. Germline V gives CDR1 SGHKS, CDR2 YYEKEE (reference sequence). The CDR3 runs 17 residues. The V segment lost 3 bases and the J segment 1 base; nucleotides outside the gene matches: 7. Here the CDR3 reads CASSWAGGPGNTGELFF. CDR3 coding DNA: TGTGCCAGCAGCTGGGCGGGAGGGCCGGGGAACACCGGGGAGCTGTTTTTT. Combining the CDR3 with reference TRBV5-5 and TRBJ2-2 gives the whole variable domain DAGVTQSPTHLIKTRGQQVTLRCSPISGHKSVSWYQQVLGQGPQFIFQYYEKEERGRGNFPDRFSARQFPNYSSELNVNALLLGDSALYLCASSWAGGPGNTGELFFGEGSRLTVL.

This clonotype was recorded many times. The chain combines TRBV12-3 or TRBV12-4 with TRBJ2-1; D is uncertain. There are 12 residues in the CDR3. With 5 bases removed from V and 7 bases from J, the gap between germline ends came to 9 bases. CDR3 loop: CASSPRANEQFF. CDR3 in DNA: TGTGCCAGCAGTCCAAGGGCAAATGAGCAGTTCTTC.

At least ten counts were recorded for this clonotype. The chain joins TRBV21-1 to TRBJ2-1. TRBV21-1 is a pseudogene locus. This CDR3 spans 13 amino acids. The CDR3: CASRKGQYNEQFF. DNA of the CDR3: TGTGCCAGTAGGAAAGGCCAATACAATGAGCAGTTCTTC.